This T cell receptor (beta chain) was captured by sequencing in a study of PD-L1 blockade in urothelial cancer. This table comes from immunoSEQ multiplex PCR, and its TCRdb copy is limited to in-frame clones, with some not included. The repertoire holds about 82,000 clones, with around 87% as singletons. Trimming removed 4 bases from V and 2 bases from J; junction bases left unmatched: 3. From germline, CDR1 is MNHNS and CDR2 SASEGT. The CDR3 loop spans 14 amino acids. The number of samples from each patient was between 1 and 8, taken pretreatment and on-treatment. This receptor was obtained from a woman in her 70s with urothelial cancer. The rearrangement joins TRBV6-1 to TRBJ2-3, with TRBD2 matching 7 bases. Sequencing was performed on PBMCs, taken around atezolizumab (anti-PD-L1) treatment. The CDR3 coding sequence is TGTGCCAGCAGTGGGCTAGCGGCCACAGATACGCAGTATTTT. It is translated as CASSGLAATDTQYF.